This T cell receptor beta chain was recovered during a study of CD8+ T cells in alopecia areata. Germline V gives CDR1 SNHLY, CDR2 FYNNEI. The CDR3 spans 12 residues. Sampling of alopecia areata patients yielded lesional scalp punch biopsies as well as peripheral blood. In each case, RNA was isolated and then reverse transcribed into cDNA as the sequencing template. The repertoire was sequenced with immunoSEQ multiplex PCR; TCRdb's copy has only in-frame clones and lacks some. The table records some 170,000 clones, approximately 70% of them present only once. This sequence was found in a human donor with alopecia areata. The genes are TRBV2 and TRBJ2-5, with D unresolved. The J call may not be correct, given that the DNA end is closer to TRBJ2-7. Sequences were derived from CD8+ T cells sorted from blood, sampled at week 0. CDR3 protein: CASNPSPYEQYF. The DNA of the CDR3 is TGTGCCAGCAATCCCAGTCCCTACGAGCAGTACTTC.